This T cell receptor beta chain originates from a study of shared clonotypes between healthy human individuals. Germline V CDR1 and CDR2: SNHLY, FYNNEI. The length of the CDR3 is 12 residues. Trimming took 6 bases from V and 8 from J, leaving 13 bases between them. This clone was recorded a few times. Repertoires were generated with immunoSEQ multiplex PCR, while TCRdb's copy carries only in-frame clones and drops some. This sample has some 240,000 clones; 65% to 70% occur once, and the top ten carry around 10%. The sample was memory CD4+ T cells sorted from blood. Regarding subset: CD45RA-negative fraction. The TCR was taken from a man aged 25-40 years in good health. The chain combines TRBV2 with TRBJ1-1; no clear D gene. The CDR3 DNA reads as TGTGCCAGCAGATATGACGCGTACGAAGCTTTCTTT. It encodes CASRYDAYEAFF.